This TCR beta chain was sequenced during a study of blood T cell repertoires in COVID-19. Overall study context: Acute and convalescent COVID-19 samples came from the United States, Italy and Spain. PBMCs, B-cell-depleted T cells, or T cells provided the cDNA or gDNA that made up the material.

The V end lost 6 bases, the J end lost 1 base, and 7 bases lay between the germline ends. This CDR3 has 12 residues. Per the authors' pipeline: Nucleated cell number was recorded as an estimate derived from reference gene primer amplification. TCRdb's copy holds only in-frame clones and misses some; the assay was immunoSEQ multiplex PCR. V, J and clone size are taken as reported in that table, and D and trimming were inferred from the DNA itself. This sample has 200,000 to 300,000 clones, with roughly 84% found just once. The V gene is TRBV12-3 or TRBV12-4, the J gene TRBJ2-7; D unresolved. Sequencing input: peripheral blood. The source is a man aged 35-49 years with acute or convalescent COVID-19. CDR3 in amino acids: CASSHGSYEQYF. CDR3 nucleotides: TGTGCCAGCAGCCACGGGTCCTACGAGCAGTACTTC.